Below, 3 T cell receptor beta chains from the same sample are listed, as sequenced in a study of T cells in Graves' hyperthyroidism and ophthalmopathy. RNA transcripts provided the source from which TCR beta CDR3 regions were amplified. Researchers ran a first-round RT-PCR on the TCR CDR3 using the HTBI primer set. A single record per CDR3 protein comes from TCRdb applying MiXCR to the multiplex PCR reads. Here the sample spans fewer than 650,000 distinct CDR3 sequences, 13% to 15% being singletons. Input material: blood. All receptors derive from a woman between 18 and 29 years old with Graves' ophthalmopathy.

The V and J genes are TRBV10-3 and TRBJ2-5, with 11 bases identical to TRBD2. Germline lookup yields CDR1 ENHRY and CDR2 SYGVKD. The length of the CDR3 is 15 residues. V was pared by 10 bases and J by 7 bases, with 14 bases of the junction left unmatched. The chain's CDR3 is CASAMTSGKSGTQYF. The CDR3 nucleotides read TGTGCCAGCGCCATGACTAGCGGGAAATCGGGGACCCAGTACTTC.

Only a few counts were recorded for this clonotype. V and J are TRBV4-2 and TRBJ2-2; 9 nucleotides align to TRBD2. The germline gives CDR1 LGHNA, CDR2 YNFKEQ. J gave up 1 base and V 1 base, and 7 bases lay outside the gene matches. There are 18 residues in the CDR3. The CDR3 DNA reads TGTGCCAGCAGCCAAGCCCGGAGACTAGCGGAGAACACCGGGGAGCTGTTTTTT. This gives the protein CASSQARRLAENTGELFF.

CDR3 residues: CASSLRERPAYNEQFF. In DNA, the CDR3 is TGTGCCAGCAGCTTGAGGGAGCGCCCAGCCTACAATGAGCAGTTCTTC. V gene TRBV5-8 combines with J gene TRBJ2-1, with D possibly TRBD2 on 5 matching bases. This CDR3 has 16 amino acids. Germline V gives CDR1 SGHTS, CDR2 YDEGEE. V lost 1 base and J lost 2, with 13 bases in between.